A single sample gave rise to the 21 T cell receptor beta chains below, sequenced in a study of blood T cell repertoires in COVID-19. Clones were sequenced by immunoSEQ multiplex PCR, and TCRdb holds only the in-frame ones, with some missing. The sample lists some 99,000 clones, about 90% occurring once. The sample taken for sequencing was peripheral blood. Receptors originate from a human donor with COVID-19, enrolled during active disease. The donor label of this sample is uncertain.

The chain is built from TRBV2 and TRBJ1-5; D not certain. This CDR3 spans 14 amino acids. The V end was cut by 2 bases, the J end by 4 bases, with 9 bases between. Germline CDR1 is SNHLY and CDR2 is FYNNEI. The CDR3 here is CASSERLTNQPQHF. The CDR3 DNA sequence: TGTGCCAGCAGTGAACGACTTACGAATCAGCCCCAGCATTTT. Combining the CDR3 with reference TRBV2 and TRBJ1-5 gives the whole variable domain EPEVTQTPSHQVTQMGQEVILRCVPISNHLYFYWYRQILGQKVEFLVSFYNNEISEKSEIFDDQFSVERPDGSNFTLKIRSTKLEDSAMYFCASSERLTNQPQHFGDGTRLSIL.

The chain recombines TRBV19 with TRBJ2-6; no reliable D call. The CDR3 contains 13 residues. The V gene's germline CDR1 is LNHDA and CDR2 SQIVND (reference sequence). The V end was cut by 10 bases, the J end by 1 base, with 8 bases between. CDR3 sequence reads: CATMESGANVLTF. DNA of the CDR3: TGTGCCACAATGGAGTCTGGGGCCAACGTCCTGACTTTC.

The V call is TRBV2, the J call TRBJ2-1; 9 bases line up with TRBD1. The trim removed 5 bases at V and 2 bases at J, leaving 4 bases unmatched. This CDR3 has 15 amino acids. CDR1 is SNHLY and CDR2 is FYNNEI in the germline V gene. CDR3 sequence reads: CASSRTGGPYNEQFF. The CDR3 coding sequence is TGTGCCAGCAGTCGAACAGGGGGCCCCTACAATGAGCAGTTCTTC.

This chain links TRBV10-3 with TRBJ2-7, with D possibly TRBD2 on 6 matching bases. This CDR3 has 16 amino acids. Per the germline V gene, CDR1 is ENHRY and CDR2 is SYGVKD. Trimming shortened V by 2 bases and J by 2 bases, and 16 bases separated the two germline ends. CDR3 DNA sequence: TGTGCCATCAGTGAGCCAACCGGGACTTGGGCCTACGAGCAGTACTTC. Encoded protein: CAISEPTGTWAYEQYF.

J is TRBJ1-1 and V is TRBV30; D ambiguous. V was clipped by 1 base and J by 3 bases, with 9 bases between them. Germline assignment: CDR1 GTSNPN and CDR2 SVGIG (reference sequence). The length of the CDR3 is 13 residues. The CDR3 DNA sequence: TGTGCCTGGAGTGCGCAGGAGGACACTGAAGCTTTCTTT. Protein product: CAWSAQEDTEAFF.

This chain connects TRBV5-1 to TRBJ1-4; D perhaps matches TRBD1 (5 bases). The germline gives CDR1 SGHRS, CDR2 YFSETQ. The CDR3 runs 15 residues. Trimming shortened V by 2 bases and J by 8 bases, and 16 bases separated the two germline ends. The CDR3 loop is CASSFGGGIFEKLFF. The CDR3 DNA is TGCGCCAGCAGCTTCGGGGGAGGCATTTTCGAAAAACTGTTTTTT.

This chain links TRBV3-1 (or the pseudogene TRBV3-2) with TRBJ2-1; TRBD2 matches at 9 bases. This CDR3 is 15 amino acids long. From germline, CDR1 is LGHDT and CDR2 YNNKEL (reference sequence). J was trimmed by 4 bases and V by 6 bases; bases with no gene match: 7. Here the CDR3 DNA reads TGTGCCAGCAGTCGTAGCGGGAGTGTATACAATGAGCAGTTCTTC. It is translated as CASSRSGSVYNEQFF.

V usage is TRBV3-1 (or the pseudogene TRBV3-2) and J usage is TRBJ1-2, with D perhaps matching TRBD1 (5 bases). Germline-derived CDR1 and CDR2 are LGHDT and YNNKEL (reference sequence). V was clipped by 1 base and J by 4 bases, with 19 bases between them. The CDR3 runs 17 residues. In nucleotides, the CDR3 is TGTGCCAGCAGCCAAGGGGGGGGAGAGGGGAAGACCTATGGCTACACCTTC. Protein: CASSQGGGEGKTYGYTF.

This clone has just one count. The chain employs TRBV4-1 and TRBJ2-3; 8 bases are a match to TRBD2. V dropped 1 base and J dropped 0; count of bases not matched to a gene: 15. In germline, CDR1 is MGHRA, CDR2 YSYEKL. The CDR3 consists of 20 residues. The DNA of the CDR3 is TGCGCCAGCAGCCAAGGGGTTCTGAGGAGACTAGCGAGAAGCACAGATACGCAGTATTTT. Protein product: CASSQGVLRRLARSTDTQYF.

J is TRBJ2-1 and V is TRBV6-5; D is perhaps TRBD2 (6 bases). Trimming stripped 0 bases from V and 5 bases from J, with 14 bases between. Germline loops: CDR1 MNHEY, CDR2 SVGAGI. The CDR3 sequence is 16 residues long. The CDR3 is CASSYSRGLPDNEQFF. The CDR3 coding sequence is TGTGCCAGCAGTTACTCCCGGGGACTTCCCGACAATGAGCAGTTCTTC.

V and J are TRBV11-3 and TRBJ1-1; a possible D gene is TRBD1 (6 bases). The germline CDR1 and CDR2 sequences are SGHNT and YENEEA. The germline V and J ends were trimmed by 5 bases and 3 bases, with 13 bases remaining between them. CDR3 length: 14 residues. CDR3 sequence reads: CASSREGGDTEAFF. CDR3 bases: TGTGCCAGCAGCCGAGAAGGGGGGGACACTGAAGCTTTCTTT.

This clone was seen once. Here the CDR3 DNA reads TGTGCCAGCAGTTTATGGCAGGGACGGGGGGATACGCAGTATTTT. Translating it yields CASSLWQGRGDTQYF. This chain uses TRBV28 with TRBJ2-3, with D possibly TRBD2 on 6 matching bases. Trimming took off 0 bases at V and 6 bases at J, with 13 bases between the two ends. The V gene's germline CDR1 is MDHEN and CDR2 SYDVKM. The CDR3 spans 15 residues. The full variable domain, completed using reference TRBV28 and TRBJ2-3, is DVKVTQSSRYLVKRTGEKVFLECVQDMDHENMFWYRQDPGLGLRLIYFSYDVKMKEKGDIPEGYSVSREKKERFSLILESASTNQTSMYLCASSLWQGRGDTQYFGPGTRLTVL.

The chain is built from TRBV5-1 and TRBJ1-3; D possibly corresponds to TRBD1 (6 bases). V shed 0 bases and J shed 3 bases, with 13 bases lying between them. This CDR3 contains 16 residues. Looked up from germline, CDR1 is SGHRS and CDR2 is YFSETQ. CDR3: CASSLAGGRFGNTIYF. In DNA, the CDR3 is TGCGCCAGCAGCTTGGCCGGGGGGCGCTTTGGAAACACCATATATTTT.

The J gene is TRBJ1-1, the V gene TRBV4-1, with D hard to call. Germline values: CDR1 MGHRA, CDR2 YSYEKL. V was shortened by 4 bases and J by 1 base, with 19 bases between the two germline ends. There are 17 residues in the CDR3. CDR3 amino acids: CASSLLLSFGWNTEAFF. As DNA, the CDR3 is TGCGCCAGCAGCCTTCTTCTGTCCTTCGGTTGGAACACTGAAGCTTTCTTT.

This clone was picked up a small number of times. V and J are TRBV25-1 and TRBJ1-5, with TRBD1 identical over 8 bases. V was pared by 2 bases and J by 1 base, with 4 bases of the junction left unmatched. The CDR3 length is 16 residues. Germline V CDR1 and CDR2: MGHDK, SYGVNS. The CDR3, as DNA: TGTGCCAGCAGTGAAGCCAGGGGGCCGAGCAATCAGCCCCAGCATTTT. Translation gives CASSEARGPSNQPQHF.

This clone has a single count. The gene calls are TRBV2 and TRBJ2-3; D gene unclear. Trimming took off 6 bases at V and 0 bases at J, with 10 bases between the two ends. Per germline, CDR1 SNHLY and CDR2 FYNNEI. The CDR3 consists of 14 residues. CDR3 in DNA: TGTGCCAGCAGAGCGCCTATAAGCACAGATACGCAGTATTTT. Residues: CASRAPISTDTQYF. Based on the CDR3 plus reference TRBV2 and TRBJ2-3, the full variable domain is EPEVTQTPSHQVTQMGQEVILRCVPISNHLYFYWYRQILGQKVEFLVSFYNNEISEKSEIFDDQFSVERPDGSNFTLKIRSTKLEDSAMYFCASRAPISTDTQYFGPGTRLTVL.

J is TRBJ2-5 and V is TRBV11-3; D remains unclear. The CDR3 is 13 amino acids. Trimming removed 5 bases from V and 2 bases from J, with 9 bases in between. Germline-derived CDR1 and CDR2 are SGHNT and YENEEA. In DNA form, the CDR3 reads TGTGCCAGCAGCCCCAAACGGCAAGAGACCCAGTACTTC. The encoded protein is CASSPKRQETQYF.

This sequence joins TRBV6-1 and TRBJ1-2, with 7 bases matching TRBD1. CDR1 MNHNS and CDR2 SASEGT come from the germline V gene. J gave up 3 bases and V 0 bases, and 4 bases lay outside the gene matches. There are 15 residues in the CDR3. CDR3 sequence reads: CASSEAKQGHYGYTF. The CDR3 DNA reads as TGTGCCAGCAGTGAAGCCAAACAGGGGCACTATGGCTACACCTTC.

This clone showed up just once. This chain joins TRBV10-3 and TRBJ1-2; 7 positions match TRBD1. V trimming: 0 bases; J trimming: 6 bases; junction bases outside the gene matches: 7. The CDR3 loop spans 15 amino acids. Per germline, CDR1 ENHRY and CDR2 SYGVKD. The CDR3 nucleotides are TGTGCCATCAGTGAGTCGAAGGGGGCTCTAAATGGCTACACCTTC. As protein: CAISESKGALNGYTF.

CDR3 loop: CATLRGPNTEAFF. The CDR3 nucleotides are TGTGCCACCCTGCGGGGGCCGAACACTGAAGCTTTCTTT. The chain carries TRBV10-3 and TRBJ1-1, with a weak D call TRBD1 (6 bases). CDR3 length: 13 residues. Germline V lookup: CDR1 ENHRY, CDR2 SYGVKD. Trimming removed 10 bases from V and 1 base from J, with 13 bases in between.

The chain carries TRBV7-9 and TRBJ2-2, with 15 bases that match TRBD2. Trimming at V came to 4 bases and at J to 5 bases, leaving 2 bases not matched to a gene. Germline lookup yields CDR1 SEHNR and CDR2 FQNEAQ (reference sequence). This CDR3 is 16 amino acids long. The CDR3 loop is CASSSGLAGGTGELFF. CDR3 sequence (DNA): TGTGCCAGCAGCTCGGGACTAGCGGGAGGTACCGGGGAGCTGTTTTTT.